What follows are 19 T cell receptor beta chains derived from one specimen sequenced in a study of CD8 T cells in Susac syndrome. RNA, at about 0.45 to 1 ug, was reverse transcribed with random hexamers. TCRdb passed the immunoSEQ multiplex PCR reads through MiXCR, listing each CDR3 protein once. The sample comprises fewer than 90,000 distinct CDR3 sequences, about 94% of which are singletons, and approximately 0.92% rests with the top ten. The sample comprised CD8+ T cells from PBMCs. Receptor source: a human donor with Susac syndrome.

V and J are TRBV3-1 and TRBJ2-2; 10 positions match TRBD2. V lost 2 bases and J lost 4; bases outside the gene matches: 7. Germline CDR1 reads LGHDT; CDR2 reads YNNKEL (reference sequence). The CDR3 runs 17 residues. The CDR3 nucleotides read TGTGCCAGCAGCCAACCCCTAGCGGGAGACCCCACCGGGGAGCTGTTTTTT. Amino acid sequence: CASSQPLAGDPTGELFF.

The chain employs TRBV7-9 and TRBJ2-5; 7 nucleotides match TRBD2. Trimming at V came to 5 bases and at J to 2 bases, leaving 11 bases not matched to a gene. In germline, CDR1 is SEHNR, CDR2 FQNEAQ (reference sequence). The CDR3 runs to 16 residues. The CDR3 nucleotides read TGTGCCAGCAGCCCCCCCCCTGGGCGGGGGCAAGAGACCCAGTACTTC. Its translation is CASSPPPGRGQETQYF. Filled out from reference TRBV7-9 and TRBJ2-5, the complete variable domain reads DTGVSQNPRHKITKRGQNVTFRCDPISEHNRLYWYRQTLGQGPEFLTYFQNEAQLEKSRLLSDRFSAERPKGSFSTLEIQRTEQGDSAMYLCASSPPPGRGQETQYFGPGTRLLVL.

The chain couples TRBV30 to TRBJ1-3; tentatively, D is TRBD1 (5 bases). Trimming shortened V by 4 bases and J by 1 base, and 11 bases separated the two germline ends. The CDR3 has 14 amino acids. The V gene's germline CDR1 is GTSNPN and CDR2 SVGIG (reference sequence). Here the CDR3 DNA reads TGTGCCTGGACGGAGGGGCGATCTGGAAACACCATATATTTT. Translating gives CAWTEGRSGNTIYF. Based on the CDR3 plus reference TRBV30 and TRBJ1-3, the full variable domain is SQTIHQWPATLVQPVGSPLSLECTVEGTSNPNLYWYRQAAGRGLQLLFYSVGIGQISSEVPQNLSASRPQDRQFILSSKKLLLSDSGFYLCAWTEGRSGNTIYFGEGSWLTVV.

The rearrangement uses TRBV9 and TRBJ2-5; 7 bases match TRBD1. Germline V gene data show CDR1 as SGDLS and CDR2 as YYNGEE. With 3 bases clipped from V and 5 bases from J, the junction kept 7 bases outside the gene matches. This CDR3 region has 14 residues. The CDR3 spells CASSATGVDETQYF. The CDR3 DNA follows: TGTGCCAGCAGCGCCACAGGGGTAGACGAGACCCAGTACTTC.

This rearrangement joins TRBV29-1 to TRBJ2-7; TRBD1 might be the D (7 bases). The CDR3 spans 14 residues. Per the germline V gene, CDR1 is SQVTM and CDR2 is ANQGSEA. Trimming took 4 bases from V and 4 from J, leaving 17 bases between them. CDR3 coding DNA: TGCAGCGTTGTGGGCGGGACAGCCCTTTACGAGCAGTACTTC. Its translation: CSVVGGTALYEQYF.

This CDR3 is CASSLEVAGAPKETQYF. The CDR3 DNA reads as TGTGCCAGCAGTTTAGAAGTAGCGGGAGCCCCCAAAGAGACCCAGTACTTC. This rearrangement joins TRBV12-3 or TRBV12-4 to TRBJ2-5, with TRBD2 matching over 9 bases. The CDR3 contains 17 residues. Trimming took 1 base from V and 3 from J; bases not matched to a gene: 9.

The chain couples TRBV29-1 to TRBJ2-7; 7 positions agree with TRBD1. Germline V gives CDR1 SQVTM, CDR2 ANQGSEA. The CDR3 is 14 residues long. Trimming cost V 1 base and J 7 bases; bases outside gene matches: 10. DNA of the CDR3: TGCAGCGTTGAAGTAGGGGGCTATTACAATGAGCAGTACTTC. This sequence encodes CSVEVGGYYNEQYF.

The rearrangement links TRBV5-6 to TRBJ2-5; 10 nucleotides agree with TRBD2. V was pared by 2 bases and J by 4 bases, with 11 bases of the junction left unmatched. Germline V CDR1 and CDR2: SGHDT, YYEEEE. This CDR3 spans 17 amino acids. DNA for the CDR3: TGTGCCAGCAGCTTTGTGCCAGCGGGGGGGATGATAGAGACCCAGTACTTC. Translated: CASSFVPAGGMIETQYF.

V and J are TRBV28 and TRBJ2-3, with a tentative D call TRBD2 (5 bases). The CDR3 runs 15 residues. Germline V gene data show CDR1 as MDHEN and CDR2 as SYDVKM. Trimming removed 3 bases at V and 0 bases at J, with 10 bases between. The CDR3 coding sequence is TGTGCCAGCAGTTTCGTGGCTAGCAGCACAGATACGCAGTATTTT. As protein: CASSFVASSTDTQYF.

The chain uses TRBV15 and TRBJ2-5, with D tentatively TRBD1 (6 bases). Germline CDR1 is LNHNV and CDR2 is YYDKDF (reference sequence). The CDR3 runs 15 residues. Trimming took 5 bases from V and 1 from J, leaving 14 bases between them. The CDR3 reads CATSASDSSQETQYF. As DNA, the CDR3 is TGTGCCACCAGCGCCTCGGACAGTAGCCAAGAGACCCAGTACTTC.

The rearrangement joins TRBV15 to TRBJ2-7, with TRBD1 matching 8 bases. The CDR3 sequence is 15 residues long. After removal of 0 bases from V and 5 bases from J, the junction contained 6 bases not matched to a gene. Per germline, CDR1 LNHNV and CDR2 YYDKDF (reference sequence). CDR3 loop: CATSRETGAPHEQYF. CDR3 sequence (DNA): TGTGCCACCAGCAGAGAGACAGGGGCGCCCCACGAGCAGTACTTC.

This sequence joins TRBV12-5 and TRBJ2-3; maybe TRBD2 (7 bases). V lost 7 bases, J lost 4 bases, and 18 bases lay in between. The CDR3 has 15 amino acids. The germline gives CDR1 LGHNT, CDR2 FRNRAP. This CDR3 is CASDSPRGGPDTQYF. In nucleotides, the CDR3 is TGTGCTAGTGATTCACCTAGGGGGGGGCCAGATACGCAGTATTTT.

This clonotype was found a few times. This chain's CDR3 is CASSLVGLAGEEQYF. CDR3 bases: TGTGCCAGCAGTTTAGTGGGACTAGCGGGAGAAGAGCAGTACTTC. The V and J genes are TRBV27 and TRBJ2-7; 14 bases align to TRBD2. Unmatched junction bases numbered 4, after V lost 2 bases and J lost 7 bases. The CDR3 contains 15 residues. Germline values: CDR1 MNHEY, CDR2 SMNVEV (reference sequence).

This clonotype was picked up a small number of times. V usage is TRBV7-9 and J usage is TRBJ2-3, with no clear D. Looked up from germline, CDR1 is SEHNR and CDR2 is FQNEAQ (reference sequence). The CDR3 runs to 14 residues. Between the trimmed V and J ends, which lost 3 bases and 0 bases, there was a span of 7 bases. The CDR3 loop reads CASSFLTSTDTQYF. The DNA of the CDR3 is TGTGCCAGCAGCTTCCTGACTAGCACAGATACGCAGTATTTT.

The rearrangement uses TRBV29-1 and TRBJ2-5; D possibly corresponds to TRBD1 (5 bases). The V end was cut by 0 bases, the J end by 5 bases, with 7 bases between. There are 12 residues in the CDR3. The germline CDR1 and CDR2 sequences are SQVTM and ANQGSEA. This CDR3 reads CSVEEGAETQYF. DNA of the CDR3: TGCAGCGTTGAAGAAGGGGCTGAGACCCAGTACTTC. Full variable domain (remainder filled in from reference TRBV29-1 and TRBJ2-5): SAVISQKPSRDICQRGTSLTIQCQVDSQVTMMFWYRQQPGQSLTLIATANQGSEATYESGFVIDKFPISRPNLTFSTLTVSNMSPEDSSIYLCSVEEGAETQYFGPGTRLLVL.

The rearrangement joins TRBV30 to TRBJ2-3; D gene uncertain. Trimming left V 0 bases short and J 4 bases short, with 5 bases between. The CDR3 has 12 residues. Germline V gene lookup returns CDR1 GTSNPN and CDR2 SVGIG (reference sequence). This CDR3 reads CAWSVISDTQYF. The CDR3 nucleotides read TGTGCCTGGAGTGTAATATCAGATACGCAGTATTTT.

The chain joins TRBV5-4 to TRBJ2-1; 7 nucleotides align to TRBD1. The J segment lost 0 bases and the V segment lost 4 bases, leaving 10 bases of the junction unmatched. The CDR3 sequence is 17 residues long. The germline V gene has CDR1 SGHNT and CDR2 YYREEE (reference sequence). As DNA, the CDR3 is TGTGCCAGCAGCCCTGACAAGGGGGCCAGCTCCTACAATGAGCAGTTCTTC. Protein product: CASSPDKGASSYNEQFF.

In this sample, this clonotype turned up once. V gene TRBV6-5 combines with J gene TRBJ2-1, with D perhaps matching TRBD1 or TRBD2 (5 bases each). This CDR3 has 15 residues. The ends were cut back, 0 bases at V and 6 bases at J, with 12 bases in the middle. Per germline, CDR1 MNHEY and CDR2 SVGAGI. CDR3 bases: TGTGCCAGCAGTTACTCGATCTTTGGGGGCAATGAGCAGTTCTTC. Residues: CASSYSIFGGNEQFF.

The genes are TRBV15 and TRBJ2-5, with D perhaps matching TRBD1 (5 bases). Deletions cut 6 bases from V and 2 bases from J, with 13 bases between. The CDR3 length is 14 residues. Germline assignment: CDR1 LNHNV and CDR2 YYDKDF (reference sequence). This CDR3 is CATRDTGVQETQYF. As DNA, the CDR3 is TGTGCCACCAGGGATACAGGAGTTCAAGAGACCCAGTACTTC.